The 20 T cell receptor beta chains below come from one sample, sequenced in a study of shared clonotypes between healthy human individuals. The data were produced by immunoSEQ multiplex PCR, yet TCRdb's version contains in-frame clones alone and is incomplete. This sample has 780,000 or so clones, with over 60% found just once. Sequencing used memory CD4+ T cells sorted from blood. Subset here: CD45RA-negative fraction. The receptors shown here come from a woman in her twenties or thirties in good health.

The chain couples TRBV19 to TRBJ2-1, with D tentatively TRBD2 (6 bases). The CDR3 runs 15 residues. V gave up 4 bases and J gave up 2 bases, with 12 bases separating them. Per germline, CDR1 LNHDA and CDR2 SQIVND (reference sequence). The CDR3 loop reads CASSRGTLTYNEQFF. The CDR3 DNA follows: TGTGCCAGTAGTAGGGGGACTCTCACCTACAATGAGCAGTTCTTC.

The chain has TRBV7-8 and TRBJ2-7, with 11 bases fitting TRBD2. The CDR3 has 14 residues. V gave up 8 bases and J gave up 3 bases; unmatched junction bases: 6. Germline V gene sequence: CDR1 SGHVS, CDR2 FQNEAQ. The CDR3 DNA is TGTGCCAGCCGACCACTAGCGGGAGTCTACGAGCAGTACTTC. Its protein is CASRPLAGVYEQYF.

The chain combines TRBV9 with TRBJ2-7, with a weak D call TRBD1 (6 bases). This CDR3 is 13 amino acids long. The V end was cut by 0 bases, the J end by 2 bases, with 6 bases between. Per the germline V gene, CDR1 is SGDLS and CDR2 is YYNGEE. CDR3 residues: CASSVAGAYEQYF. For the CDR3, the DNA is TGTGCCAGCAGCGTAGCAGGGGCCTACGAGCAGTACTTC.

The rearrangement uses TRBV6-1 and TRBJ2-5; D remains unclear. This CDR3 contains 12 residues. Germline CDR1 MNHNS, CDR2 SASEGT. V gave up 9 bases and J gave up 3 bases, with 11 bases separating them. Here the CDR3 DNA reads TGTGCCAGACGGCCCCGCGAAGAGACCCAGTACTTC. It encodes CARRPREETQYF.

This clone was observed a few times. The genes are TRBV25-1 and TRBJ1-4, with 8 bases that match TRBD1. The CDR3 has 17 residues. The V and J ends lost 3 bases and 2 bases, in that order; junction bases with no gene match: 8. Germline lookup yields CDR1 MGHDK and CDR2 SYGVNS. DNA of the CDR3: TGTGCCAGCAGTGACCGAGGACAGGGTGTTACTAATGAAAAACTGTTTTTT. This codes for CASSDRGQGVTNEKLFF.

This chain uses TRBV14 with TRBJ2-1; TRBD2 matches 11 bases. Germline values: CDR1 SGHDN, CDR2 FVKESK. With V trimmed by 3 bases and J by 2 bases, 3 bases remained unmatched. The CDR3 sequence is 16 residues long. The CDR3 DNA is TGTGCCAGCAGCCATAGCGGGAGGGCCGCCTACAATGAGCAGTTCTTC. Amino acid sequence: CASSHSGRAAYNEQFF.

The chain is built from TRBV5-5 and TRBJ2-2; unclear D gene. V gave up 2 bases and J gave up 1 base, with 12 bases separating them. CDR1 and CDR2 (germline): SGHKS, YYEKEE (reference sequence). This CDR3 comprises 16 residues. CDR3 sequence: CASSFEIRRNTGELFF. The CDR3 bases are TGTGCCAGCAGCTTCGAAATTAGGAGGAACACCGGGGAGCTGTTTTTT. Supplemented by reference TRBV5-5 and TRBJ2-2, the full variable domain reads DAGVTQSPTHLIKTRGQQVTLRCSPISGHKSVSWYQQVLGQGPQFIFQYYEKEERGRGNFPDRFSARQFPNYSSELNVNALLLGDSALYLCASSFEIRRNTGELFFGEGSRLTVL.

This rearrangement joins TRBV5-1 to TRBJ2-5, with 9 bases fitting TRBD1. Trimming removed 4 bases from V and 6 bases from J; junction bases left unmatched: 10. The CDR3 contains 15 residues. Germline-derived CDR1 and CDR2 are SGHRS and YFSETQ. DNA of the CDR3: TGCGCCAGCAGCGAGAGGACAGGGGTTGTGAAGACCCAGTACTTC. This gives the protein CASSERTGVVKTQYF.

The V and J genes are TRBV7-2 and TRBJ2-1; 7 nucleotides align to TRBD2. The CDR3 runs 15 residues. Germline V gene sequence: CDR1 SGHTA, CDR2 FQGNSA. V was clipped by 0 bases and J by 7 bases; unmatched bases: 6. In DNA, the CDR3 is TGTGCCAGCAGCTTAGCGGGAGGGCCGGTGAATGAGCAGTTCTTC. Translating it yields CASSLAGGPVNEQFF.

This chain joins TRBV11-2 and TRBJ2-3, with 9 bases identical to TRBD2. In germline, CDR1 is SGHAT, CDR2 FQNNGV. With V trimmed by 0 bases and J by 5 bases, 12 bases remained unmatched. CDR3 length: 18 amino acids. CDR3 in DNA: TGTGCCAGCAGCTTAGAGGCCCCCTGGGGCGGGAGGGTAGATACGCAGTATTTT. This encodes CASSLEAPWGGRVDTQYF.

This rearrangement joins TRBV5-1 to TRBJ2-5; 11 bases are a match to TRBD1. The CDR3 covers 15 residues. J was trimmed by 4 bases and V by 0 bases; bases with no gene match: 2. Germline CDR1 and CDR2: SGHRS and YFSETQ. The CDR3 DNA is TGCGCCAGCAGCTTGGCGGGACAGGGGGGAGAGACCCAGTACTTC. Translated, it gives CASSLAGQGGETQYF. The full variable domain, in which reference TRBV5-1 and TRBJ2-5 provide the parts outside the CDR3, is KAGVTQTPRYLIKTRGQQVTLSCSPISGHRSVSWYQQTPGQGLQFLFEYFSETQRNKGNFPGRFSGRQFSNSRSEMNVSTLELGDSALYLCASSLAGQGGETQYFGPGTRLLVL.

This chain links TRBV27 with TRBJ1-5, with a possible D match to TRBD1 (5 bases). CDR1 and CDR2 from the germline V gene are MNHEY and SMNVEV (reference sequence). This CDR3 has 16 residues. Trimming cost V 1 base and J 6 bases, with 16 bases left between them. The CDR3 nucleotides read TGTGCCAGCAGTTTATTCGGCTCAGCCGGGGGTCAGCCCCAGCATTTT. Its translation is CASSLFGSAGGQPQHF.

V gene TRBV7-2 combines with J gene TRBJ1-2; D is unclear. Trimming took 0 bases from V and 4 from J, leaving 3 bases between them. CDR1 is SGHTA, CDR2 FQGNSA, per germline. CDR3 length: 12 amino acids. The CDR3 DNA is TGTGCCAGCAGCTTAGCCCCCTATGGCTACACCTTC. This sequence encodes CASSLAPYGYTF.

This clone appeared a single time. The rearrangement uses TRBV10-3 and TRBJ2-7, with 7 bases fitting TRBD1. Germline values: CDR1 ENHRY, CDR2 SYGVKD. V was pared by 6 bases and J by 2 bases, with 4 bases of the junction left unmatched. This CDR3 has 13 residues. CDR3 loop: CAIRSGTAYEQYF. The CDR3 DNA reads as TGTGCCATCAGGTCCGGGACAGCCTACGAGCAGTACTTC.

This chain links TRBV6-6 with TRBJ1-5; D unresolved. V was cut by 5 bases and J by 4 bases, with 15 bases left in between. CDR3 length: 15 residues. Germline CDR1 and CDR2: MNHNY and SVGAGI (reference sequence). The CDR3 loop reads CASSTADGRNQPQHF. DNA for the CDR3: TGTGCCAGCAGTACAGCGGATGGGCGAAATCAGCCCCAGCATTTT.

V and J are TRBV5-4 and TRBJ1-2; a possible D gene is TRBD1 (5 bases). CDR3 length equals 14 residues. The ends were cut back, 2 bases at V and 0 bases at J, with 8 bases in the middle. The germline V gene encodes CDR1 SGHNT and CDR2 YYREEE (reference sequence). The CDR3 protein is CASSLGDTNYGYTF. CDR3 DNA sequence: TGTGCCAGCAGCTTAGGGGATACTAACTATGGCTACACCTTC.

The chain employs TRBV5-1 and TRBJ1-4, with TRBD1 as a possible D gene (6 bases). Trimming took off 2 bases at V and 7 bases at J, with 12 bases between the two ends. The CDR3 runs to 14 residues. Germline V gene sequence: CDR1 SGHRS, CDR2 YFSETQ. Here the CDR3 DNA reads TGCGCCAGCAGCTTTCAGGGGAGAGGTGAAAAACTGTTTTTT. As protein: CASSFQGRGEKLFF.

The CDR3 sequence is CASSFVGRLIGYTF. CDR3 DNA sequence: TGTGCCAGCAGCTTCGTCGGCCGTTTGATTGGCTACACCTTC. The rearrangement uses TRBV28 and TRBJ1-2; no firm D call. The CDR3 extends over 14 amino acids. The V gene lost 6 bases and the J gene lost 7 bases, with 18 bases spanning the gap. Per the germline V gene, CDR1 is MDHEN and CDR2 is SYDVKM.

CDR3 loop: CASSESTGSYEQYF. The CDR3 DNA follows: TGCGCCAGCAGTGAGTCGACAGGGAGCTACGAGCAGTACTTC. The genes are TRBV10-1 and TRBJ2-7; 7 positions agree with TRBD1. The CDR3 spans 14 residues. Trimming removed 0 bases from V and 3 bases from J; junction bases left unmatched: 2. Germline CDR1 and CDR2: WNHNN and SYGVQD (reference sequence).

This clone was seen only a few times. J is TRBJ2-3 and V is TRBV14; TRBD2 agrees at 10 bases. Germline V lookup: CDR1 SGHDN, CDR2 FVKESK. The CDR3 spans 19 residues. The trim removed 0 bases at V and 1 base at J, leaving 10 bases unmatched. CDR3 in DNA: TGTGCCAGCAGCCAAGAAGATAGCAGAGGACTAGCGGGCACAGATACGCAGTATTTT. Protein sequence: CASSQEDSRGLAGTDTQYF.